Listed here are 2 T cell receptor beta chains from one sample, sequenced in a study of blood T cells in healthy people across ages. Using a J-beta primer mix together with a sample-barcoded 5' primer, a second PCR was run for about 6 to 11 cycles. TCRdb processed the 5' RACE reads anew with MiXCR; each CDR3 protein has one entry. The sample gives about 670,000 distinct CDR3 sequences, roughly 41% of which show up once; about 30% is in the top ten. Sequencing was done on a sample of blood. Receptors were obtained from a man of 80 years or more in good health.

This clonotype has just a few counts. Written as DNA, the CDR3 is TGCGCCAGCAGATATGACAGGGAGGCAGATACGCAGTATTTT. Amino acids: CASRYDREADTQYF. The genes are TRBV5-1 and TRBJ2-3, with D tentatively TRBD1 (7 bases). CDR1 SGHRS and CDR2 YFSETQ come from the germline V gene. The CDR3 has 14 amino acids. Trimming took 5 bases from V and 4 from J, leaving 14 bases between them.

The CDR3 DNA reads as TGTGCCATCAGTGTAACAGGGGGCAGGGAGACCCAGTACTTC. The encoded protein is CAISVTGGRETQYF. The chain recombines TRBV10-3 with TRBJ2-5; the match to TRBD1 covers 9 bases. Germline V gene data show CDR1 as ENHRY and CDR2 as SYGVKD. Unmatched junction bases numbered 5, after V lost 4 bases and J lost 5 bases. The CDR3 consists of 14 residues.